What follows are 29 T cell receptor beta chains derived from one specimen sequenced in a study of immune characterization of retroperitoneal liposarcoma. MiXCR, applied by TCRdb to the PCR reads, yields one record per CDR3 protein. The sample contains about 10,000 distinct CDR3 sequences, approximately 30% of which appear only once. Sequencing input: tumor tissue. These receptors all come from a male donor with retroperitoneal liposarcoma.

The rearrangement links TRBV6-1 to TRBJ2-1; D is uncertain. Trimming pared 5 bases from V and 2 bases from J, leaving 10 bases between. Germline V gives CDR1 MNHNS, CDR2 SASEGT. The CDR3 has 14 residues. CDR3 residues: CASSPPLPYNEQFF. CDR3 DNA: TGTGCCAGCAGTCCCCCGTTGCCCTACAATGAGCAGTTCTTC.

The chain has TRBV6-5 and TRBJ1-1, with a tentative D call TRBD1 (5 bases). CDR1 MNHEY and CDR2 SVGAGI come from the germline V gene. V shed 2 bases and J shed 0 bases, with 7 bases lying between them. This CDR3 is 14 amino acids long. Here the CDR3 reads CASSYRGLNTEAFF. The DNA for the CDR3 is TGTGCCAGCAGTTACAGGGGTTTGAACACTGAAGCTTTCTTT.

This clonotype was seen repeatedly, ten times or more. The chain's CDR3 is CASSLAGGSTDTQYF. In DNA form, the CDR3 reads TGTGCCAGCAGTTTAGCGGGAGGGAGCACAGATACGCAGTATTTT. This chain links TRBV6-1 with TRBJ2-3; 11 bases match TRBD2. The CDR3 has 15 residues. Germline CDR1 and CDR2: MNHNS and SASEGT. The ends lost 5 bases at V and 0 bases at J; junction bases unmatched: 1.

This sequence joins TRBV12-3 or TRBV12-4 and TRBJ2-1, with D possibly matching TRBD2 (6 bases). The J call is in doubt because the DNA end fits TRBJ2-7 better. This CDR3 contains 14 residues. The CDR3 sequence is CASTSAGFPREQYF. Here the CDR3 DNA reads TGTGCCAGCACTTCCGCGGGGTTCCCCAGGGAGCAGTACTTC.

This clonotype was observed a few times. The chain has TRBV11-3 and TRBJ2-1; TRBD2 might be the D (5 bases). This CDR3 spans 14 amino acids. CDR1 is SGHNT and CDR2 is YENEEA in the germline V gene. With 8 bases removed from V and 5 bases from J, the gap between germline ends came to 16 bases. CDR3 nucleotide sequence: TGTGCCAGCTCCCTTGGCGGGTCTAACAATGAGCAGTTCTTC. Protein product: CASSLGGSNNEQFF.

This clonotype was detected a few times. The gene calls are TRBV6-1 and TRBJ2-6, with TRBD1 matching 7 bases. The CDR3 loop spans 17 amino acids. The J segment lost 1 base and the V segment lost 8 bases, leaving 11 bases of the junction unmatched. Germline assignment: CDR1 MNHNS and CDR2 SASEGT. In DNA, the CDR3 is TGTGCCAGCGGAGCCGACAGGGCGAAATCTGGGGCCAACGTCCTGACTTTC. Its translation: CASGADRAKSGANVLTF.

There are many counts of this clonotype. In DNA form, the CDR3 reads TGTGCCAGCAGCCTCGGGACAGGCATATCGAATGAGCAGTACTTC. Its translation: CASSLGTGISNEQYF. This chain joins TRBV27 and TRBJ2-1; 8 bases align to TRBD1. The DNA end lines up better with TRBJ2-7; the J call may be wrong. Germline CDR1 MNHEY, CDR2 SMNVEV (reference sequence). CDR3 length: 15 residues.

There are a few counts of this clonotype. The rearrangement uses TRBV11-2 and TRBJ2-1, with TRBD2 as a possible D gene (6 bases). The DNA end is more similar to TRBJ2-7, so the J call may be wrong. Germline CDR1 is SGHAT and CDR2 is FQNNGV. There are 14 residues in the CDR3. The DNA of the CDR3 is TGTGCCAGCAGCTTAGTTCGAGGAGGGGTCGAGCAGTACTTC. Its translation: CASSLVRGGVEQYF.

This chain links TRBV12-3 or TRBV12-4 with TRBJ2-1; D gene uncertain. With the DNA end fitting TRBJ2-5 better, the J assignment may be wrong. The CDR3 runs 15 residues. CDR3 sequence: CASSFGSAAQETQYF. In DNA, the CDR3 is TGTGCCAGCAGTTTCGGGTCCGCCGCCCAAGAGACCCAGTACTTC.

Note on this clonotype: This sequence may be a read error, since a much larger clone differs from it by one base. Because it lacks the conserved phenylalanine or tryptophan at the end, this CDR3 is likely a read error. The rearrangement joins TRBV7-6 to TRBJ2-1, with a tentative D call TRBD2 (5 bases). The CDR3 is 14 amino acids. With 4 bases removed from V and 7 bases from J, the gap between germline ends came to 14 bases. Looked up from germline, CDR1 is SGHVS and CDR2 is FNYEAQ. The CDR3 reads CASSSRLRGNEQFC. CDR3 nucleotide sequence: TGTGCCAGCAGCTCGAGGCTTCGGGGAAATGAGCAGTTCTGC.

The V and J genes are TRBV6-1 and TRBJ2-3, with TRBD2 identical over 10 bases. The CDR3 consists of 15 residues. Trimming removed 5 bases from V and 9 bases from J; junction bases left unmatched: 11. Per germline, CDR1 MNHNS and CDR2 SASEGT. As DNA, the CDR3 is TGTGCCAGCAGTACTACCGGGACTAGCGTTGGGACGCAGTATTTT. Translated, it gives CASSTTGTSVGTQYF.

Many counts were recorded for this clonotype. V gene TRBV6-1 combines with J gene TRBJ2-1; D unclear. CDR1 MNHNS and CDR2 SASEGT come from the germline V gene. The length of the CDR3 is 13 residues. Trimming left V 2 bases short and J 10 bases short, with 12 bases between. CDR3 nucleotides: TGTGCCAGCAGTGAAAACAGAGCCTACGAGCAGTTCTTC. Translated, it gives CASSENRAYEQFF.

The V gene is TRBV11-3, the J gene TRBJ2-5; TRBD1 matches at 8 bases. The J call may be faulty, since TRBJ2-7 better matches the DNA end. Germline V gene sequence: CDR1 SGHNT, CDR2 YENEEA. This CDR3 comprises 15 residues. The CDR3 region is CASSLGFGRGHEQYF. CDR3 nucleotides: TGTGCCAGCAGCTTAGGATTCGGCAGGGGGCACGAGCAGTACTTC.

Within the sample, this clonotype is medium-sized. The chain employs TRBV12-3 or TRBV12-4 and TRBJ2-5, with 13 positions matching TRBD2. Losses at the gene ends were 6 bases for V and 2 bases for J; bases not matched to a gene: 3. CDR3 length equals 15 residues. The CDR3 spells CASRVGLAGQETQYF. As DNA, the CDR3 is TGTGCCAGCAGAGTGGGACTAGCGGGACAAGAGACCCAGTACTTC.

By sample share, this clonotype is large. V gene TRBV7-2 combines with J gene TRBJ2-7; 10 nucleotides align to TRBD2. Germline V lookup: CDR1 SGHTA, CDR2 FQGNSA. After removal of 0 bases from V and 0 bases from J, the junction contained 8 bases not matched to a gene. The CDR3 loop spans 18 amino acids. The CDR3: CASSLASSGSSYSYEQYF. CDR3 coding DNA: TGTGCCAGCAGCTTAGCTTCTAGCGGGAGTTCCTACTCCTACGAGCAGTACTTC.

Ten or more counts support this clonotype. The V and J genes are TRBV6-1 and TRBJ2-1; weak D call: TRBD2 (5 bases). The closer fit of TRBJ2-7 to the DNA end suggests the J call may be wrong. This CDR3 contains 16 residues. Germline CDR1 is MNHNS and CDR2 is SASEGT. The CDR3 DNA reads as TGTGCCAGCAGTGAAGGAGATGGTAGCGACTCCTACGAGCAGTACTTC. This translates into CASSEGDGSDSYEQYF.

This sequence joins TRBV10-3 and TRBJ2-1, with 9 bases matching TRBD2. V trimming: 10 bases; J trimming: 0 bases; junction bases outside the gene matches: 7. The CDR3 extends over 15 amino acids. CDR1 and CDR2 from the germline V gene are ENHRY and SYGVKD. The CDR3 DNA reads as TGTGCCACCGATCCTAGCGGGAACTCCTACAATGAGCAGTTCTTC. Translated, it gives CATDPSGNSYNEQFF.

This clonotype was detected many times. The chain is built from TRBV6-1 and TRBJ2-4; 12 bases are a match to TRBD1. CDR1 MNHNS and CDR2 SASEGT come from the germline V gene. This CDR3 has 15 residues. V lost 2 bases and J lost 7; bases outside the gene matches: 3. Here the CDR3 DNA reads TGTGCCAGCAGTGAACCGGGACAGGGGGCCAACATTCAGTACTTC. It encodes CASSEPGQGANIQYF.

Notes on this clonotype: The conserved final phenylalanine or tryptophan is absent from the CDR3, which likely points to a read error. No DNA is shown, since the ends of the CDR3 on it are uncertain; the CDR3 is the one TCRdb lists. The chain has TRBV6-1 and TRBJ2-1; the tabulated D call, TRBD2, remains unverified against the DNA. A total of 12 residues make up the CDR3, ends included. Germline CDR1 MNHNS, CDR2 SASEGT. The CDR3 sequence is CASSLRGGEQYC.

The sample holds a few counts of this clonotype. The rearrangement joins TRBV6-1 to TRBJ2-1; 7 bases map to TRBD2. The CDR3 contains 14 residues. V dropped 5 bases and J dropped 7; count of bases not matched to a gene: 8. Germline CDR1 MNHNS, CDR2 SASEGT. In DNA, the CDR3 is TGTGCCAGCAGTTCCGACGGGGAGGGGAATGAGCAGTTCTTC. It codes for CASSSDGEGNEQFF.

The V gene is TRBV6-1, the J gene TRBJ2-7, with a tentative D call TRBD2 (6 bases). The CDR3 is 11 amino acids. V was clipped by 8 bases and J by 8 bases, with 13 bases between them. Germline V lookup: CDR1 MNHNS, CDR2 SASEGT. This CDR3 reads CASGPSAKQYF. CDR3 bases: TGTGCCAGCGGGCCTAGCGCCAAGCAGTACTTC.

The CDR3 sequence: CASSSGLGGEQFF. The CDR3 DNA reads TGTGCCAGCAGCTCGGGGCTCGGTGGTGAGCAGTTCTTC. The chain employs TRBV11-3 and TRBJ2-3, with D possibly being TRBD1 or TRBD2 (5 bases each). The end of the DNA is better explained by TRBJ2-1, so the J call may be wrong. Germline values: CDR1 SGHNT, CDR2 YENEEA. This CDR3 comprises 13 residues.

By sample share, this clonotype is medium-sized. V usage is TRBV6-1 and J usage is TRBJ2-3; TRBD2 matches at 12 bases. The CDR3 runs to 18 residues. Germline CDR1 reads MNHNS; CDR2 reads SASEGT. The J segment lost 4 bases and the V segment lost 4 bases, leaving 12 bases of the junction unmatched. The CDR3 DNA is TGTGCCAGCAGTGGCCTACCCCTTCTAGCGGGAGGGTCAGATACGCAGTATTTT. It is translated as CASSGLPLLAGGSDTQYF.

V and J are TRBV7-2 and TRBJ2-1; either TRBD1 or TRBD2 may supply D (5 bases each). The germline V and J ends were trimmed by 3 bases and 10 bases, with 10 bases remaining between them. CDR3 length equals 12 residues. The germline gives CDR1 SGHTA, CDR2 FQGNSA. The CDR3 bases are TGTGCCAGCAGCTTTCCCGGGGCCGAGCAGTTCTTC. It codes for CASSFPGAEQFF.

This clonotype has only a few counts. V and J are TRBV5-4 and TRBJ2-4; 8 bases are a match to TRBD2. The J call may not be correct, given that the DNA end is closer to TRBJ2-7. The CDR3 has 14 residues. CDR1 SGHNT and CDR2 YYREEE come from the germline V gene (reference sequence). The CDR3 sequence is CASSLEAGVNEQYF. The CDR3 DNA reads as TGTGCCAGCAGCTTGGAAGCGGGAGTTAACGAGCAGTACTTC.

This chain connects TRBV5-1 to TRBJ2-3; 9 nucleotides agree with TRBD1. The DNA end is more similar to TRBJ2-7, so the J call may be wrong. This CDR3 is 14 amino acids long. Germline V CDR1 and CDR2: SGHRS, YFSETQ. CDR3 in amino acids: CASSTGTGRGEQYF. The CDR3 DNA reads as TGCGCCAGCAGTACCGGGACAGGGAGGGGCGAGCAGTACTTC.

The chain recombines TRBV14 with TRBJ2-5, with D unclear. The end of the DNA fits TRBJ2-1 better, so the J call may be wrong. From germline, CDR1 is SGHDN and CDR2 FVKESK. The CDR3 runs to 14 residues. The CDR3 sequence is CASSQREVSYEQFF. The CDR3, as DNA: TGTGCCAGCAGCCAACGAGAGGTTTCCTACGAGCAGTTCTTC.

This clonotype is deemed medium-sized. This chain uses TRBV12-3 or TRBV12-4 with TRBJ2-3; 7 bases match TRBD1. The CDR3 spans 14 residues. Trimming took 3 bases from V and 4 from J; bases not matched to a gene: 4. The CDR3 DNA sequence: TGTGCCAGCAGTTTCGGTCAGGGGGCAGATACGCAGTATTTT. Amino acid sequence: CASSFGQGADTQYF.

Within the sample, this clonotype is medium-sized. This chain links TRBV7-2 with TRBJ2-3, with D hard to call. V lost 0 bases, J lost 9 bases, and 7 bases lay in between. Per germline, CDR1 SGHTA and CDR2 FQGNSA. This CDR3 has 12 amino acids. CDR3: CASSLAGVTQYF. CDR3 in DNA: TGTGCCAGCAGCTTAGCAGGAGTAACGCAGTATTTT.